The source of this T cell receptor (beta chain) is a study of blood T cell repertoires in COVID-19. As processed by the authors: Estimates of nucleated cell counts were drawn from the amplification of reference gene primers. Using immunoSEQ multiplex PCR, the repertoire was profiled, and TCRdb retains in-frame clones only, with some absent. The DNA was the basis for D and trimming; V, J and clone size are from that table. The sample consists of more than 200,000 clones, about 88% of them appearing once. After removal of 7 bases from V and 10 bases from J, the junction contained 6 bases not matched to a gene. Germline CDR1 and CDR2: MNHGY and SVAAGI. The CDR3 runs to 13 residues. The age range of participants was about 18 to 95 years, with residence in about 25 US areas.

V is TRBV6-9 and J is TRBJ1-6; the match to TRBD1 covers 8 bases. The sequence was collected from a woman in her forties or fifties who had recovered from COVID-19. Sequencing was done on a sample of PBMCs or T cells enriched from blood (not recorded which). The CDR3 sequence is CASTSGGRSPLHF. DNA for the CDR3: TGTGCCAGCACCTCAGGGGGCCGATCACCCCTCCACTTT.